The clone carrying this T cell receptor beta chain was observed a single time. Losses at the gene ends were 2 bases for V and 9 bases for J; bases not matched to a gene: 7. The CDR3 sequence is 16 residues long. CDR1 and CDR2 (germline): MNHEY, SVGAGI. Authors' data handling: Reference gene primer amplification gave estimated nucleated cell counts. Method: immunoSEQ multiplex PCR; TCRdb's copy keeps in-frame clones and lacks some. That table supplies the V and J calls and clone size; D and trimming were determined from the DNA. Among hundreds of thousands of clones listed, about 90% were seen once. The record originates from a study of blood T cell repertoires in COVID-19. Overall study context: Both acute and convalescent COVID-19 samples were obtained from the United States, Italy and Spain. Nucleic acid was either cDNA or gDNA, and it came from T cells, B-cell-depleted T cells, or PBMCs.

The specimen was peripheral blood. V usage is TRBV6-5 and J usage is TRBJ1-6; 10 bases are a match to TRBD1. This TCR was recovered from a woman under 30 with acute or convalescent COVID-19. CDR3 DNA sequence: TGTGCCAGCAGTTACCAACCGGGACAGGGGAGTTCACCCCTCCACTTT. Encoded protein: CASSYQPGQGSSPLHF.